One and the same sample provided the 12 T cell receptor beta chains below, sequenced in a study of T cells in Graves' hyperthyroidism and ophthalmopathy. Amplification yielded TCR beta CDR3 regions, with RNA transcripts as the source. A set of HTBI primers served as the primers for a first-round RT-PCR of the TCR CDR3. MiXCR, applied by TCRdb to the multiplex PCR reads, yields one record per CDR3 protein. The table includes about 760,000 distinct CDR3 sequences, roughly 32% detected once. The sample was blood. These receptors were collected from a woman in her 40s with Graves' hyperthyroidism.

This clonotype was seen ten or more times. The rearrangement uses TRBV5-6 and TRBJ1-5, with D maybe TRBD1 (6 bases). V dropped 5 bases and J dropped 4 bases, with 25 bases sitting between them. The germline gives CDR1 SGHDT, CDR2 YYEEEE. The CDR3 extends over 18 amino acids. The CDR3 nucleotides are TGTGCCAGCAGTTTTGCAGCACTGACAGCCCAGGGGAATCAGCCCCAGCATTTT. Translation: CASSFAALTAQGNQPQHF. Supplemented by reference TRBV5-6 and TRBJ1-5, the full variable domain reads DAGVTQSPTHLIKTRGQQVTLRCSPKSGHDTVSWYQQALGQGPQFIFQYYEEEERQRGNFPDRFSGHQFPNYSSELNVNALLLGDSALYLCASSFAALTAQGNQPQHFGDGTRLSIL.

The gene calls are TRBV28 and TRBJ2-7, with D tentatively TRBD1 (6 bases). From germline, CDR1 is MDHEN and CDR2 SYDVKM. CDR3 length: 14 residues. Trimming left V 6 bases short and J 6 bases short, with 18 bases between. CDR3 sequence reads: CASRPDRNYGEQYF. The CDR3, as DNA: TGTGCCAGCAGACCCGACAGGAATTATGGCGAGCAGTACTTC.

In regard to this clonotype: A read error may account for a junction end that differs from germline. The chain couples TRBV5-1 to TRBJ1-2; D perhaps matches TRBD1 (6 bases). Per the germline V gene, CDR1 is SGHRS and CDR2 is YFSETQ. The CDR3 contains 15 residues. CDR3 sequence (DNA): TGTGCCAGCAGCTCCGGACAGATTGCTAACTATGGCTACACCTTC. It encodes CASSSGQIANYGYTF.

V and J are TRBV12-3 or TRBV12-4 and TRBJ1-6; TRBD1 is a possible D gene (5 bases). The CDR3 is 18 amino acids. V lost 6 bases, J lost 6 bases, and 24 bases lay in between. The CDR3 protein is CASSHHRSGIGANSPLHF. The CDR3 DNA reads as TGTGCCAGCAGCCACCACAGGTCGGGAATTGGGGCTAATTCACCCCTCCACTTT.

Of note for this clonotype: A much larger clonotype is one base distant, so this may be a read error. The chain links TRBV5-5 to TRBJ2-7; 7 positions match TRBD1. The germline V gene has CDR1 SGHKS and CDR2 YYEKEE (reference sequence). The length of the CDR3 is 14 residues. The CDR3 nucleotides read TGTGCCAGCAGAACCGGGACAGCTTCCTACGGGCAGTACTTC. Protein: CASRTGTASYGQYF.

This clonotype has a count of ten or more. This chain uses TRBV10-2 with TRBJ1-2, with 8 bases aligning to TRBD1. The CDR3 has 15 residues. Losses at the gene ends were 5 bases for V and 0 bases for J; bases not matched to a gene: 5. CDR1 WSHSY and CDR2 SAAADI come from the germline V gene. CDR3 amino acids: CASSRTGQANYGYTF. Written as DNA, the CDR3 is TGCGCCAGCAGTAGGACAGGGCAAGCTAACTATGGCTACACCTTC.

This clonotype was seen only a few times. Here the CDR3 reads CASSLIDRDDQPQHF. The CDR3 coding sequence is TGCGCCAGCAGCCTCATCGACAGGGATGATCAGCCCCAGCATTTT. The chain uses TRBV4-1 and TRBJ1-5; TRBD1 agrees at 7 bases. CDR3 length: 15 amino acids. Germline V gene lookup returns CDR1 MGHRA and CDR2 YSYEKL. The V segment lost 4 bases and the J segment 5 bases; nucleotides outside the gene matches: 8.

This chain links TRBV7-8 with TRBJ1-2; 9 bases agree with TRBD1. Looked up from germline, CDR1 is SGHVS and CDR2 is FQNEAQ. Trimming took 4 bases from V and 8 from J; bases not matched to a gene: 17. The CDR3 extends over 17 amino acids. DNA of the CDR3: TGTGCCAGCAGCTCAACCCCCCTCGTCGGGACAGGGAAGGGCTACACCTTC. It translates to CASSSTPLVGTGKGYTF. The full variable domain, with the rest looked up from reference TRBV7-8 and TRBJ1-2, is GAGVSQSPRYKVAKRGQDVALRCDPISGHVSLFWYQQALGQGPEFLTYFQNEAQLDKSGLPSDRFFAERPEGSVSTLKIQRTQQEDSAVYLCASSSTPLVGTGKGYTFGSGTRLTVV.

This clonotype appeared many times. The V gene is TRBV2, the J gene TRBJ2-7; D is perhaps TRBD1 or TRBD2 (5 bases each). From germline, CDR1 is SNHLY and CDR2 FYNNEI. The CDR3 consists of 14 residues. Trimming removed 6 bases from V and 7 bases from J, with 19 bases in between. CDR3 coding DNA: TGTGCCAGCAGAACTGGGCCGGGGCTGTGGGAGCAGTACTTC. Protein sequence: CASRTGPGLWEQYF.

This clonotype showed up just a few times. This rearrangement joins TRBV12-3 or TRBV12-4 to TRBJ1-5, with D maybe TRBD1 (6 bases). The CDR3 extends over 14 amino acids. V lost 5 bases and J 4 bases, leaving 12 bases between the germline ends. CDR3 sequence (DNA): TGTGCCAGCAGTCAGACAGGTCAAAATCAGCCCCAGCATTTT. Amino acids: CASSQTGQNQPQHF.

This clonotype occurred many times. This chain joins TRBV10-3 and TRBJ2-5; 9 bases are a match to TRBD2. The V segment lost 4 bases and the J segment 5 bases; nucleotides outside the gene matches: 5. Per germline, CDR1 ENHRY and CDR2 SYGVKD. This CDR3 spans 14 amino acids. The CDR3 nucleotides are TGTGCCATCAGTGTAGCGGGGGCTAAGGAGACCCAGTACTTC. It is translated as CAISVAGAKETQYF.

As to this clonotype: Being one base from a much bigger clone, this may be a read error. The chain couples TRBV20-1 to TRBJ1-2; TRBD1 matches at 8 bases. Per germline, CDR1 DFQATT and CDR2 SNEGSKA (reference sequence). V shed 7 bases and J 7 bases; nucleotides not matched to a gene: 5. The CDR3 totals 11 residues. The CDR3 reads CSEWTGSGYTF. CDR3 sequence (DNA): TGCAGTGAGTGGACAGGGAGTGGCTACACCTTC.